These 26 T cell receptor beta chains share one sample of origin, sequenced in a study of blood T cell repertoires in COVID-19. The table came from immunoSEQ multiplex PCR; TCRdb's copy has only in-frame clones and leaves some out. The table records more than 95,000 clones, approximately 80% of them present only once. The sample taken for sequencing was peripheral blood. Receptor source: a woman between 45 and 60 years old with acute or convalescent COVID-19.

V gene TRBV28 combines with J gene TRBJ1-5, with 9 bases aligning to TRBD1. Germline V gene data show CDR1 as MDHEN and CDR2 as SYDVKM. V lost 3 bases and J lost 6; bases outside the gene matches: 6. This CDR3 contains 15 residues. The CDR3 protein is CASSFGGQGFQPQHF. DNA of the CDR3: TGTGCCAGCAGTTTTGGGGGACAGGGTTTTCAGCCCCAGCATTTT.

The J gene is TRBJ2-7, the V gene TRBV2, with a weak D call TRBD2 (6 bases). V lost 1 base to trimming and J lost 3 bases, with 10 bases between them. The CDR3 totals 14 residues. The V gene's germline CDR1 is SNHLY and CDR2 FYNNEI. This CDR3 is CASSEGPSDYEQYF. CDR3 nucleotide sequence: TGTGCCAGCAGTGAAGGCCCTAGCGACTACGAGCAGTACTTC.

This clone was counted once. The CDR3 reads CASSFPTGGNQPQHF. CDR3 sequence (DNA): TGTGCCAGCAGTTTCCCCACAGGGGGAAATCAGCCCCAGCATTTT. The chain is built from TRBV6-2 or TRBV6-3 and TRBJ1-5; 8 nucleotides align to TRBD1. In germline, CDR1 is MNHEY, CDR2 SVGEGT. The CDR3 is made up of 15 amino acids. Losses at the gene ends were 4 bases for V and 4 bases for J; bases not matched to a gene: 6.

The chain joins TRBV19 to TRBJ2-1; TRBD1 matches at 8 bases. Germline assignment: CDR1 LNHDA and CDR2 SQIVND (reference sequence). There are 15 residues in the CDR3. J lost 8 bases, V lost 6 bases, and 12 bases had no gene match. CDR3 loop: CASSRTGRSGYEQFF. As DNA, the CDR3 is TGTGCCAGTAGCCGGACAGGGCGTAGTGGGTATGAGCAGTTCTTC. The variable domain in full, with the rest retrieved from reference TRBV19 and TRBJ2-1, is DGGITQSPKYLFRKEGQNVTLSCEQNLNHDAMYWYRQDPGQGLRLIYYSQIVNDFQKGDIAEGYSVSREKKESFPLTVTSAQKNPTAFYLCASSRTGRSGYEQFFGPGTRLTVL.

The chain uses TRBV4-2 and TRBJ1-3; D is uncertain. Trimming shortened V by 0 bases and J by 0 bases, and 9 bases separated the two germline ends. In germline, CDR1 is LGHNA, CDR2 YNFKEQ. The CDR3 covers 16 residues. As DNA, the CDR3 is TGTGCCAGCAGCCAAGATAAAGCTCTCTCTGGAAACACCATATATTTT. It yields the protein CASSQDKALSGNTIYF.

This chain connects TRBV6-2 or TRBV6-3 to TRBJ1-5, with D perhaps TRBD1 (6 bases). The ends were cut back, 5 bases at V and 5 bases at J, with 10 bases in the middle. Germline loops: CDR1 MNHEY, CDR2 SVGEGT. The CDR3 runs to 13 residues. The CDR3 DNA reads TGTGCCAGCAGTCTACAGGGCCATCAGCCCCAGCATTTT. This sequence encodes CASSLQGHQPQHF.

In DNA, the CDR3 is TGTGCCAGCTCACCACAGGGGGCGCCGGACACTGAAGCTTTCTTT. Translated: CASSPQGAPDTEAFF. The genes are TRBV18 and TRBJ1-1, with 7 bases fitting TRBD1. Germline values: CDR1 KGHSH, CDR2 LQKENI. V lost 1 base, J lost 3 bases, and 5 bases stayed unmatched. The CDR3 covers 15 residues.

J is TRBJ1-5 and V is TRBV28; D perhaps matches TRBD1 (6 bases). The length of the CDR3 is 14 residues. V shed 6 bases and J shed 3 bases, with 12 bases lying between them. Germline CDR1 is MDHEN and CDR2 is SYDVKM. The CDR3 loop reads CASRTQGFNQPQHF. As DNA, the CDR3 is TGTGCCAGCAGAACACAGGGATTCAATCAGCCCCAGCATTTT. The full variable domain, rest sourced from reference TRBV28 and TRBJ1-5, is DVKVTQSSRYLVKRTGEKVFLECVQDMDHENMFWYRQDPGLGLRLIYFSYDVKMKEKGDIPEGYSVSREKKERFSLILESASTNQTSMYLCASRTQGFNQPQHFGDGTRLSIL.

The chain is built from TRBV30 and TRBJ2-2; 9 bases agree with TRBD1. The J segment lost 11 bases and the V segment lost 8 bases, leaving 9 bases of the junction unmatched. The V gene's germline CDR1 is GTSNPN and CDR2 SVGIG (reference sequence). The CDR3 contains 12 residues. CDR3 coding DNA: TGTGCCACGGGACAGGGCCTTGGTGAGCTGTTTTTT. Translating gives CATGQGLGELFF.

The chain links TRBV18 to TRBJ2-5; 8 bases agree with TRBD2. CDR1 KGHSH and CDR2 LQKENI come from the germline V gene. V gave up 4 bases and J gave up 3 bases; unmatched junction bases: 1. The CDR3 runs 13 residues. The CDR3 sequence is CASSRGGKETQYF. The CDR3 nucleotides are TGTGCCAGCTCACGCGGGGGGAAAGAGACCCAGTACTTC.

This clone was counted a single time. The chain employs TRBV14 and TRBJ1-3, with TRBD1 matching over 10 bases. The trim removed 2 bases at V and 8 bases at J, leaving 9 bases unmatched. Germline V gene lookup returns CDR1 SGHDN and CDR2 FVKESK. The CDR3 is made up of 16 amino acids. CDR3 amino acids: CASSQHRDRGFDTIYF. CDR3 bases: TGTGCCAGCAGCCAACACCGGGACAGGGGTTTTGACACCATATATTTT.

This chain uses TRBV20-1 with TRBJ2-1; weak D call: TRBD1 (5 bases). This CDR3 spans 11 amino acids. Trimming took 4 bases from V and 4 from J, leaving 5 bases between them. CDR1 DFQATT and CDR2 SNEGSKA come from the germline V gene (reference sequence). The CDR3 here is CSATGYNEQFF. The CDR3 coding sequence is TGCAGTGCTACAGGGTACAATGAGCAGTTCTTC.

V gene TRBV6-5 combines with J gene TRBJ1-1; TRBD1 is a possible D gene (6 bases). Deletions cut 6 bases from V and 1 base from J, with 9 bases between. The CDR3 length is 13 residues. Germline CDR1 is MNHEY and CDR2 is SVGAGI. CDR3 coding DNA: TGTGCCAGCAGCCGACAGGCGAACACTGAAGCTTTCTTT. Translation gives CASSRQANTEAFF.

The chain is built from TRBV30 and TRBJ1-2; 8 bases agree with TRBD1. The germline CDR1 and CDR2 sequences are GTSNPN and SVGIG (reference sequence). The CDR3 has 13 residues. Trimming at V came to 0 bases and at J to 7 bases, leaving 4 bases not matched to a gene. The CDR3 nucleotides read TGTGCCTGGAGTGTACGACAGGGGACTGGCTACACCTTC. Its translation: CAWSVRQGTGYTF. Looking up the rest from reference TRBV30 and TRBJ1-2 gives the full variable domain: SQTIHQWPATLVQPVGSPLSLECTVEGTSNPNLYWYRQAAGRGLQLLFYSVGIGQISSEVPQNLSASRPQDRQFILSSKKLLLSDSGFYLCAWSVRQGTGYTFGSGTRLTVV.

This clone was counted only a few times. V and J are TRBV3-1 (or the pseudogene TRBV3-2) and TRBJ1-3, with D possibly TRBD1 on 6 matching bases. Trimming took off 2 bases at V and 4 bases at J, with 12 bases between the two ends. Germline loops: CDR1 LGHDT, CDR2 YNNKEL (reference sequence). The CDR3 is 15 amino acids. The CDR3 spells CASSQPQGWGNTIYF. CDR3 nucleotide sequence: TGTGCCAGCAGCCAACCACAGGGCTGGGGAAACACCATATATTTT.

V usage is TRBV30 and J usage is TRBJ1-6, with D unresolved. V lost 3 bases, J lost 5 bases, and 14 bases lay in between. The germline V gene has CDR1 GTSNPN and CDR2 SVGIG (reference sequence). This CDR3 comprises 15 residues. CDR3 DNA: TGTGCCTGGAGGGCTGGCGGGTGGAATAATTCACCCCTCCACTTT. Its protein is CAWRAGGWNNSPLHF.

This chain connects TRBV5-4 to TRBJ1-5; a possible D gene is TRBD1 (6 bases). V dropped 3 bases and J dropped 7 bases, with 14 bases sitting between them. The CDR3 extends over 14 amino acids. Looked up from germline, CDR1 is SGHNT and CDR2 is YYREEE (reference sequence). The CDR3 DNA reads as TGTGCCAGCAGCTCCGGGGGGGCCGACCAGCCCCAGCATTTT. Translated: CASSSGGADQPQHF. The entire variable domain, with the rest obtained from reference TRBV5-4 and TRBJ1-5, is as follows: ETGVTQSPTHLIKTRGQQVTLRCSSQSGHNTVSWYQQALGQGPQFIFQYYREEENGRGNFPPRFSGLQFPNYSSELNVNALELDDSALYLCASSSGGADQPQHFGDGTRLSIL.

V is TRBV5-1 and J is TRBJ1-4; 7 bases map to TRBD1. V gave up 3 bases and J gave up 5 bases; unmatched junction bases: 10. The length of the CDR3 is 16 residues. Germline V gene data show CDR1 as SGHRS and CDR2 as YFSETQ. CDR3: CASSSGQVKANEKLFF. CDR3 coding DNA: TGCGCCAGCAGCTCTGGACAGGTGAAGGCGAATGAAAAACTGTTTTTT.

This clone turned up a few times. The rearrangement uses TRBV6-1 and TRBJ1-2; no reliable D call. Trimming took 0 bases from V and 12 from J, leaving 17 bases between them. CDR3 length equals 14 residues. Germline V gene sequence: CDR1 MNHNS, CDR2 SASEGT. CDR3 region: CASSEAEPRFSNTF. Written as DNA, the CDR3 is TGTGCCAGCAGTGAAGCGGAGCCCCGATTTTCAAACACCTTC.

V gene TRBV7-9 combines with J gene TRBJ1-2; 8 nucleotides match TRBD1. Trimming removed 1 base from V and 8 bases from J; junction bases left unmatched: 12. The CDR3 length is 16 residues. Germline loops: CDR1 SEHNR, CDR2 FQNEAQ (reference sequence). CDR3 nucleotide sequence: TGTGCCAGCAGCTTAGGGGCGGGACAGGAGCTAGGAGGCTACACCTTC. It specifies CASSLGAGQELGGYTF. The variable domain in full, completed from reference TRBV7-9 and TRBJ1-2, reads DTGVSQNPRHKITKRGQNVTFRCDPISEHNRLYWYRQTLGQGPEFLTYFQNEAQLEKSRLLSDRFSAERPKGSFSTLEIQRTEQGDSAMYLCASSLGAGQELGGYTFGSGTRLTVV.

This chain joins TRBV27 and TRBJ2-1; D is uncertain. The germline V and J ends were trimmed by 3 bases and 7 bases, with 13 bases remaining between them. Germline CDR1 MNHEY, CDR2 SMNVEV (reference sequence). This CDR3 has 14 amino acids. CDR3 in DNA: TGTGCCAGCAGTTTGGCTACCCCGAGGAATGAGCAGTTCTTC. Encoded protein: CASSLATPRNEQFF.

This chain links TRBV28 with TRBJ1-5, with D unresolved. V was clipped by 4 bases and J by 9 bases, with 13 bases between them. The length of the CDR3 is 13 residues. In germline, CDR1 is MDHEN, CDR2 SYDVKM. This chain's CDR3 is CASSYADPRPQHF. CDR3 bases: TGTGCCAGCAGTTACGCAGACCCTAGGCCCCAGCATTTT. Full variable domain (outside the CDR3, taken from reference TRBV28 and TRBJ1-5): DVKVTQSSRYLVKRTGEKVFLECVQDMDHENMFWYRQDPGLGLRLIYFSYDVKMKEKGDIPEGYSVSREKKERFSLILESASTNQTSMYLCASSYADPRPQHFGDGTRLSIL.

The chain couples TRBV28 to TRBJ2-5, with TRBD2 matching 9 bases. Trimming cost V 4 bases and J 4 bases; bases outside gene matches: 7. The CDR3 loop spans 15 amino acids. The germline CDR1 and CDR2 sequences are MDHEN and SYDVKM. CDR3: CASSSMLAGPETQYF. DNA of the CDR3: TGTGCCAGCAGTTCTATGCTAGCGGGGCCAGAGACCCAGTACTTC.

To note about this clone: Other nucleotide sequences from this sample produce the same CDR3. J is TRBJ1-1 and V is TRBV9; a possible D gene is TRBD1 (6 bases). V dropped 0 bases and J dropped 1 base, with 10 bases sitting between them. Germline assignment: CDR1 SGDLS and CDR2 YYNGEE. The CDR3 length is 15 residues. In DNA form, the CDR3 reads TGTGCCAGCAGCGTAGAAACAGGGCGGAACACTGAAGCTTTCTTT. Translating gives CASSVETGRNTEAFF.

The chain is built from TRBV25-1 and TRBJ1-2; D is possibly TRBD1 (5 bases). V was clipped by 2 bases and J by 5 bases, with 15 bases between them. Germline lookup yields CDR1 MGHDK and CDR2 SYGVNS. The CDR3 is made up of 15 amino acids. The CDR3 DNA is TGTGCCAGCAGTGAAAGGGAGGGGCGCGGGTATGGCTACACCTTC. Translation: CASSEREGRGYGYTF.

CDR3 DNA: TGCAGTGCTAGTATGCCCCAGGTGAATGAGCAGTTCTTC. It codes for CSASMPQVNEQFF. This rearrangement joins TRBV20-1 to TRBJ2-1; D is unresolved. V lost 3 bases and J 7 bases, leaving 13 bases between the germline ends. Germline CDR1 reads DFQATT; CDR2 reads SNEGSKA (reference sequence). CDR3 size: 13 residues.